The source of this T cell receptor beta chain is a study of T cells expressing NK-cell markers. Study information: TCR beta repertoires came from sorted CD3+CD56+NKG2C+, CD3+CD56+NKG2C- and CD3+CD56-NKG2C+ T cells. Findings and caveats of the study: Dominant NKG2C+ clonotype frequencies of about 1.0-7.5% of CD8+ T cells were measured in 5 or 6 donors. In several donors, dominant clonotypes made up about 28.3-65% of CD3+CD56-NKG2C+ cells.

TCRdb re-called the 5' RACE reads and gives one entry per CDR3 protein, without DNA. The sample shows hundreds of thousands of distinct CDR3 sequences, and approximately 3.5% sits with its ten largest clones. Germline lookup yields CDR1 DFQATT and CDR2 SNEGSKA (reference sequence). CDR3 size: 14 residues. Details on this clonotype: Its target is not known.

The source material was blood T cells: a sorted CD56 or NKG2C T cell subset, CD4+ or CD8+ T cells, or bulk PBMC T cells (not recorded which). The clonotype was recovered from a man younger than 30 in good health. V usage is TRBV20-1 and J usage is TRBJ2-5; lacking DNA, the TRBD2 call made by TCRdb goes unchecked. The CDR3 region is CSARVSGKKETQYF.